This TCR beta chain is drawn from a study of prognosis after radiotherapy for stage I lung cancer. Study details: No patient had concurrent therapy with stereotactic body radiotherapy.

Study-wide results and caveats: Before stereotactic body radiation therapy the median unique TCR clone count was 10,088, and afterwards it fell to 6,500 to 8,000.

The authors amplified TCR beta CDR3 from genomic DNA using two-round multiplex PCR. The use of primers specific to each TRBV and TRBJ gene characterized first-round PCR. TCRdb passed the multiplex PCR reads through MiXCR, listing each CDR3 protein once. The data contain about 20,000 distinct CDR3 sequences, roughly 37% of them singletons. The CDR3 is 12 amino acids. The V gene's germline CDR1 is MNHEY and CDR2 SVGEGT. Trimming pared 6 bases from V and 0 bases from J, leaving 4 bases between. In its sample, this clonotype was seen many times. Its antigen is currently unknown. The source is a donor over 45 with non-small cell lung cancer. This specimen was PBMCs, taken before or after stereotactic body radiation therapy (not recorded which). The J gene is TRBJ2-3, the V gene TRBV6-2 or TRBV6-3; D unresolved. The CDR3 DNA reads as TGTGCCAGCAGGCAGAGCACAGATACGCAGTATTTT. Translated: CASRQSTDTQYF.